The 14 T cell receptor beta chains presented below share a single source sample, sequenced in a study of blood T cell repertoires in COVID-19. The method was immunoSEQ multiplex PCR; TCRdb's version includes in-frame clones alone and lacks a portion of them. This table has some 270,000 clones, 90% appearing once. Sequenced: peripheral blood. Receptors were obtained from a woman aged 55-75 years with COVID-19, enrolled during active disease.

This rearrangement joins TRBV5-1 to TRBJ2-7; the D is unclear. The V gene's germline CDR1 is SGHRS and CDR2 YFSETQ. The V end lost 0 bases, the J end lost 4 bases, and 14 bases lay between the germline ends. This CDR3 is 15 amino acids long. The CDR3 bases are TGCGCCAGCAGCTTGGTGGCGGCCGTCCCATACGAGCAGTACTTC. This codes for CASSLVAAVPYEQYF.

The chain is built from TRBV19 and TRBJ2-3, with 9 bases identical to TRBD2. The V segment lost 8 bases and the J segment 1 base; nucleotides outside the gene matches: 4. Per the germline V gene, CDR1 is LNHDA and CDR2 is SQIVND (reference sequence). The CDR3 has 14 amino acids. CDR3 amino acids: CASGPSGGTDTQYF. The CDR3 bases are TGTGCCAGTGGGCCTAGCGGGGGCACAGATACGCAGTATTTT. Looking up the rest from reference TRBV19 and TRBJ2-3 gives the full variable domain: DGGITQSPKYLFRKEGQNVTLSCEQNLNHDAMYWYRQDPGQGLRLIYYSQIVNDFQKGDIAEGYSVSREKKESFPLTVTSAQKNPTAFYLCASGPSGGTDTQYFGPGTRLTVL.

The V call is TRBV28, the J call TRBJ1-1; 9 nucleotides line up with TRBD1. With 6 bases clipped from V and 1 base from J, the junction kept 6 bases outside the gene matches. The CDR3 spans 15 residues. Germline V gives CDR1 MDHEN, CDR2 SYDVKM. The CDR3 nucleotides are TGTGCCAGCAGGGAACAGGGGGCTGAGAACACTGAAGCTTTCTTT. Encoded protein: CASREQGAENTEAFF. Full variable domain (remainder filled in from reference TRBV28 and TRBJ1-1): DVKVTQSSRYLVKRTGEKVFLECVQDMDHENMFWYRQDPGLGLRLIYFSYDVKMKEKGDIPEGYSVSREKKERFSLILESASTNQTSMYLCASREQGAENTEAFFGQGTRLTVV.

The chain joins TRBV30 to TRBJ1-6; D might be TRBD1 (6 bases). The CDR3 is made up of 13 amino acids. Germline V gene data show CDR1 as GTSNPN and CDR2 as SVGIG (reference sequence). V dropped 3 bases and J dropped 8 bases, with 11 bases sitting between them. CDR3 region: CAWRTGPHSPLHF. In DNA, the CDR3 is TGTGCCTGGAGGACAGGCCCACATTCACCCCTCCACTTT.

The rearrangement links TRBV7-8 to TRBJ1-3; D possibly corresponds to TRBD1 (6 bases). With 4 bases removed from V and 9 bases from J, the gap between germline ends came to 22 bases. Per germline, CDR1 SGHVS and CDR2 FQNEAQ. The length of the CDR3 is 16 residues. The CDR3 DNA reads as TGTGCCAGCAGCTCCGTTTGGGGCAGGGGAGTTGGCACCATATATTTT. It encodes CASSSVWGRGVGTIYF.

The V call is TRBV3-1 (or the pseudogene TRBV3-2), the J call TRBJ2-1, with TRBD2 identical over 12 bases. The V and J ends lost 6 bases and 10 bases, in that order; junction bases with no gene match: 10. CDR1 LGHDT and CDR2 YNNKEL come from the germline V gene (reference sequence). This CDR3 has 15 residues. The CDR3 nucleotides are TGTGCCAGCAGTCCCCTAGCGGGGGGGTCGGTAGAGCAGTTCTTC. Protein sequence: CASSPLAGGSVEQFF.

On this clone: The junction shows a germline mismatch at one end, possibly a read error. The chain employs TRBV7-7 and TRBJ2-5, with 8 bases fitting TRBD1. The CDR3 loop spans 17 amino acids. Germline V gives CDR1 SSHAT, CDR2 FNYEAQ (reference sequence). This CDR3 is CASSFDPFTDREETQYF. The CDR3 nucleotides are TGTGCTAGCAGTTTCGATCCATTTACGGACAGGGAGGAGACCCAGTACTTC. Complete variable domain (other parts from reference TRBV7-7 and TRBJ2-5): GAGVSQSPRYKVTKRGQDVTLRCDPISSHATLYWYQQALGQGPEFLTYFNYEAQPDKSGLPSDRFSAERPEGSISTLTIQRTEQRDSAMYRCASSFDPFTDREETQYFGPGTRLLVL.

The CDR3 DNA reads as TGTGCCAGCAGCGTAGCTCAGGGCACAGATACGCAGTATTTT. The encoded protein is CASSVAQGTDTQYF. The V gene is TRBV9, the J gene TRBJ2-3, with D uncertain. Germline CDR1 and CDR2: SGDLS and YYNGEE. This CDR3 region has 14 residues. The V end lost 0 bases, the J end lost 1 base, and 6 bases lay between the germline ends.

Only one count was recorded for this clone. V is TRBV30 and J is TRBJ2-7, with D maybe TRBD1 (5 bases). CDR1 GTSNPN and CDR2 SVGIG come from the germline V gene (reference sequence). Trimming removed 2 bases from V and 3 bases from J, with 8 bases in between. The CDR3 runs 12 residues. CDR3 loop: CAWSLDNYEQYF. Here the CDR3 DNA reads TGTGCCTGGAGTCTGGACAACTACGAGCAGTACTTC.

This chain links TRBV7-2 with TRBJ2-3; possible D gene TRBD2, 7 bases. The V gene lost 1 base and the J gene lost 2 bases, with 13 bases spanning the gap. Germline CDR1 SGHTA, CDR2 FQGNSA. There are 16 residues in the CDR3. The CDR3 spells CASSLVRGQSTDTQYF. The CDR3 bases are TGTGCCAGCAGCTTAGTGCGGGGGCAGTCCACAGATACGCAGTATTTT.

The CDR3 nucleotides read TGCGCCAGCAGCCGTGACAGGGTAGGATACAGGTACAATGAGCAGTTCTTC. Residues: CASSRDRVGYRYNEQFF. The chain employs TRBV4-3 and TRBJ2-1; 7 bases agree with TRBD1. This CDR3 has 17 amino acids. J lost 4 bases, V lost 4 bases, and 13 bases had no gene match. In germline, CDR1 is LGHNA, CDR2 YSLEER.

The rearrangement links TRBV7-6 to TRBJ1-5, with D perhaps matching TRBD1 (6 bases). V was cut by 3 bases and J by 9 bases, with 12 bases left in between. There are 13 residues in the CDR3. The germline gives CDR1 SGHVS, CDR2 FNYEAQ. The CDR3 reads CASSLGAQGPQHF. The CDR3 region has the DNA TGTGCCAGCAGCTTGGGGGCGCAAGGGCCCCAGCATTTT.

The chain joins TRBV7-9 to TRBJ2-1; TRBD1 aligns across 8 bases. The junction had 10 bases not matched to a gene; V was cut back by 3 bases and J by 9 bases. This CDR3 is built from 15 residues. Germline CDR1 is SEHNR and CDR2 is FQNEAQ (reference sequence). The CDR3 DNA follows: TGTGCCAGCAGCTTCAGACAGGGGAGCCTCAGTGAGCAGTTCTTC. This codes for CASSFRQGSLSEQFF.

The rearrangement joins TRBV6-2 or TRBV6-3 to TRBJ2-3, with TRBD2 identical over 8 bases. Germline loops: CDR1 MNHEY, CDR2 SVGEGT. The CDR3 loop spans 19 amino acids. With 2 bases clipped from V and 3 bases from J, the junction kept 16 bases outside the gene matches. CDR3: CASSYVAGGTLARTDTQYF. CDR3 coding DNA: TGTGCCAGCAGTTACGTCGCGGGGGGAACCCTAGCAAGGACAGATACGCAGTATTTT.